A single T cell receptor (beta chain) is shown here with its context. This sample stems from a study of blood T cell repertoires in COVID-19. Study at large: In each case, the material was cDNA or gDNA derived from T cells, B-cell-depleted T cells, or PBMCs.

Study processing details: Researchers report that nucleated cell counts were estimated from reference gene primer amplification. TCRdb's copy holds only in-frame clones and misses some; the assay was immunoSEQ multiplex PCR. V and J calls and clone size are those listed in that table; D and trimming were worked out from the DNA. The sample holds about 480,000 clones; approximately 86% are singletons and the top ten take 8.3%. Cohort assignment relied on participant-reported clinical history. Donors of Cohort 3 who recovered were those that had two negative PCRs, clearance, or symptom resolution. The length of the CDR3 is 13 residues. Germline CDR1 MNHNS, CDR2 SASEGT. Trimming pared 2 bases from V and 1 base from J, leaving 6 bases between.

The J gene is TRBJ2-7, the V gene TRBV6-1, with D unresolved. This clonotype was sampled from a woman aged 55-70 years who had recovered from COVID-19. The source material was PBMCs or T cells enriched from blood (not recorded which). The CDR3 region is CASSEQQSYEQYV. CDR3 nucleotide sequence: TGTGCCAGCAGTGAACAACAGTCCTACGAGCAGTACGTC.